Shown below are 29 T cell receptor beta chains from a single sample sequenced in a study of blood T cells in healthy people across ages. The authors ran a second PCR of about 6 to 12 cycles using a sample-barcoded 5' primer and a J-beta primer mix. TCRdb reanalysed the 5' RACE reads using MiXCR and keeps one entry per CDR3 protein. The table records some 1.1 million distinct CDR3 sequences, under 40% of them present only once. The sample was blood. Receptors were obtained from a man younger than 35 in good health.

The chain couples TRBV21-1 to TRBJ2-5; the D segment call TRBD2 is taken from the table without a DNA check. TRBV21-1 is listed as a pseudogene. This CDR3 has 15 residues. This CDR3 is CASSKVSPPPETQYF. As DNA, the CDR3 is TGTGCCAGCAGCAAAGTATCCCCTCCCCCAGAGACCCAGTACTTC.

The genes are TRBV12-3 or TRBV12-4 and TRBJ2-3, with D perhaps matching TRBD1 (6 bases). The CDR3 spans 15 residues. With 3 bases removed from V and 1 base from J, the gap between germline ends came to 11 bases. The CDR3 here is CASSFADRRTDTQYF. CDR3 DNA sequence: TGTGCCAGCAGTTTTGCGGACAGACGCACAGATACGCAGTATTTT.

This chain uses TRBV12-3 or TRBV12-4 with TRBJ1-4; 7 bases match TRBD1. This CDR3 is built from 14 residues. Losses at the gene ends were 5 bases for V and 6 bases for J; bases not matched to a gene: 6. The DNA of the CDR3 is TGTGCCAGCAGTCCCAGGGGGGGAGATGAAAAACTGTTTTTT. Translating it yields CASSPRGGDEKLFF.

This clonotype has a single count. The rearrangement links TRBV11-2 to TRBJ2-1; either TRBD1 or TRBD2 may fit D (5 bases each). The DNA end is a closer match to TRBJ2-7, so the J assignment may be wrong. CDR3 length: 16 residues. CDR1 and CDR2 (germline): SGHAT, FQNNGV. The CDR3 nucleotides read TGTGCCAGCAGCCGATTCCGGGACCCTCCTTACAATGAGCAGTACTTC. Translation gives CASSRFRDPPYNEQYF.

The chain links TRBV12-3 or TRBV12-4 to TRBJ2-3; either TRBD1 or TRBD2 may fit D (7 bases each). The CDR3 runs 14 residues. Trimming took 5 bases from V and 5 from J, leaving 14 bases between them. Here the CDR3 reads CASSKQGREDTQYF. CDR3 sequence (DNA): TGTGCCAGCAGTAAACAGGGGAGGGAAGATACGCAGTATTTT.

This clonotype appeared once. Mismatch with germline at one junction end may stem from a read error. The rearrangement joins TRBV12-3 or TRBV12-4 to TRBJ2-3, with a weak D call TRBD1 (5 bases). The CDR3 extends over 13 amino acids. The CDR3 region has the DNA TGTGCCAGCACTCCGACAGAGGCAGATACGCCGTATTTT. Encoded protein: CASTPTEADTPYF.

This rearrangement joins TRBV6-5 to TRBJ2-4; D tentatively reads TRBD1 or TRBD2 (5 bases each). V lost 2 bases, J lost 0 bases, and 17 bases lay in between. The CDR3 length is 18 residues. CDR1 and CDR2 from the germline V gene are MNHEY and SVGAGI. The CDR3 loop is CASSYLGRRDIAKNIQYF. The CDR3 DNA follows: TGTGCCAGCAGTTACCTGGGACGGCGAGATATAGCCAAAAACATTCAGTACTTC.

With regard to this clonotype: A clone one base away is much larger, so this may be a read error. The V call is TRBV12-3 or TRBV12-4, the J call TRBJ2-3, with 8 bases aligning to TRBD1. V shed 5 bases, J shed 4 bases, and the junction held 8 bases outside the gene matches. The CDR3 loop spans 15 amino acids. CDR3 in amino acids: CASSPDRGSADTQYF. The CDR3 region has the DNA TGTGCCAGCAGTCCAGACAGGGGAAGCGCAGATACGCAGTATTTT.

This chain joins TRBV30 and TRBJ2-5; TRBD2 is a possible D gene (5 bases). This CDR3 is built from 13 residues. Germline-derived CDR1 and CDR2 are GTSNPN and SVGIG (reference sequence). The V gene lost 1 base and the J gene lost 8 bases, with 14 bases spanning the gap. CDR3 sequence: CAWSDTAGRTQYF. CDR3 DNA: TGTGCCTGGAGTGACACTGCTGGGAGAACCCAGTACTTC.

The CDR3 reads CASSELPGTNSPLHF. The CDR3 DNA reads as TGTGCCAGCAGTGAACTCCCGGGAACTAATTCACCCCTCCACTTT. The chain recombines TRBV2 with TRBJ1-6; D is undetermined. The CDR3 runs 15 residues. The germline gives CDR1 SNHLY, CDR2 FYNNEI. Trimming removed 2 bases from V and 6 bases from J, with 11 bases in between. Looking up the rest from reference TRBV2 and TRBJ1-6 gives the full variable domain: EPEVTQTPSHQVTQMGQEVILRCVPISNHLYFYWYRQILGQKVEFLVSFYNNEISEKSEIFDDQFSVERPDGSNFTLKIRSTKLEDSAMYFCASSELPGTNSPLHFGNGTRLTVT.

This clonotype was detected a few times. The chain recombines TRBV7-9 with TRBJ1-1; D gene uncertain. Trimming took off 5 bases at V and 5 bases at J, with 9 bases between the two ends. CDR3 length: 12 amino acids. Germline loops: CDR1 SEHNR, CDR2 FQNEAQ (reference sequence). Here the CDR3 reads CASSHGETEAFF. The CDR3 nucleotides are TGTGCCAGCAGCCACGGGGAGACTGAAGCTTTCTTT.

The genes are TRBV25-1 and TRBJ1-1; possibly TRBD1 for D (5 bases). Trimming pared 1 base from V and 4 bases from J, leaving 13 bases between. The CDR3 runs to 15 residues. Germline CDR1 is MGHDK and CDR2 is SYGVNS. CDR3 DNA: TGTGCCAGCAGTGAATCTGTCAGGGTGGGCACTGAAGCTTTCTTT. It codes for CASSESVRVGTEAFF.

Notes on this clonotype: At one of its ends the junction is not consistent with the germline gene, which may arise from a read error. The CDR3 region is CASSSRGPTSEKLFF. CDR3 sequence (DNA): TGTGCCAGCAGCTCTCGGGGCCCGACTAGTGAAAAACTGTTTTTT. The chain is built from TRBV7-2 and TRBJ1-4; a possible D gene is TRBD1 (5 bases). CDR1 is SGHTA, CDR2 FQGNSA, per germline. The CDR3 loop spans 15 amino acids.

The chain carries TRBV6-1 and TRBJ2-7, with a possible D match to TRBD2 (6 bases). Germline CDR1 and CDR2: MNHNS and SASEGT. Trimming left V 1 base short and J 3 bases short, with 19 bases between. The length of the CDR3 is 17 residues. The CDR3 here is CASSEVPSSANLYEQYF. CDR3 sequence (DNA): TGTGCCAGCAGTGAAGTCCCCTCTAGCGCTAATCTCTACGAGCAGTACTTC.

This clonotype was seen once. This chain connects TRBV9 to TRBJ2-2; D might be TRBD2 (7 bases). Trimming removed 0 bases at V and 0 bases at J, with 18 bases between. The CDR3 is 19 amino acids. Per the germline V gene, CDR1 is SGDLS and CDR2 is YYNGEE. CDR3 region: CASSVGGGPGASNTGELFF. CDR3 coding DNA: TGTGCCAGCAGCGTAGGGGGGGGCCCAGGAGCCTCGAACACCGGGGAGCTGTTTTTT.

This clonotype came up a few times. J is TRBJ1-4 and V is TRBV20-1; D unclear. This CDR3 spans 13 amino acids. Germline CDR1 is DFQATT and CDR2 is SNEGSKA (reference sequence). The germline V and J ends were trimmed by 3 bases and 8 bases, with 13 bases remaining between them. The DNA for the CDR3 is TGCAGTGCTAGCCCCCAGGCGGGGGAAAAACTGTTTTTT. Protein sequence: CSASPQAGEKLFF.

The chain carries TRBV12-3 or TRBV12-4 and TRBJ1-1; D call uncertain. V was pared by 3 bases and J by 3 bases, with 11 bases between. This CDR3 comprises 14 residues. CDR3 nucleotides: TGTGCCAGCAGTTTTTCCCTCCAGGACACTGAAGCTTTCTTT. This encodes CASSFSLQDTEAFF.

CDR3: CASIYSGGAYNEQFF. CDR3 coding DNA: TGTGCCAGCATTTATAGCGGGGGGGCCTACAATGAGCAGTTCTTC. This sequence joins TRBV2 and TRBJ2-1; 11 nucleotides match TRBD2. Germline V lookup: CDR1 SNHLY, CDR2 FYNNEI. Trimming removed 7 bases from V and 2 bases from J; junction bases left unmatched: 4. The CDR3 has 15 amino acids. The complete variable domain, with remaining parts taken from reference TRBV2 and TRBJ2-1, reads EPEVTQTPSHQVTQMGQEVILRCVPISNHLYFYWYRQILGQKVEFLVSFYNNEISEKSEIFDDQFSVERPDGSNFTLKIRSTKLEDSAMYFCASIYSGGAYNEQFFGPGTRLTVL.

This clonotype was counted a few times. The gene calls are TRBV20-1 and TRBJ1-4; TRBD1 matches 8 bases. The V and J ends lost 0 bases and 7 bases, in that order; junction bases with no gene match: 7. The CDR3 runs to 15 residues. Germline V gives CDR1 DFQATT, CDR2 SNEGSKA (reference sequence). The CDR3 here is CSAREGQGAREKLFF. In nucleotides, the CDR3 is TGCAGTGCTAGAGAGGGTCAGGGGGCGCGTGAAAAACTGTTTTTT.

This sequence joins TRBV20-1 and TRBJ2-1; D is ambiguous. This CDR3 has 14 amino acids. Between the trimmed V and J ends, which lost 3 bases and 7 bases, there was a span of 16 bases. The germline V gene encodes CDR1 DFQATT and CDR2 SNEGSKA (reference sequence). CDR3 coding DNA: TGCAGTGCTAGTATTCGGCCAGTTGGAAATGAGCAGTTCTTC. Amino acid sequence: CSASIRPVGNEQFF.

This clonotype was recorded once. The chain is built from TRBV2 and TRBJ1-5; D remains unclear. The CDR3 totals 14 residues. CDR1 and CDR2 (germline): SNHLY, FYNNEI. The V gene lost 7 bases and the J gene lost 1 base, with 11 bases spanning the gap. The CDR3 nucleotides read TGTGCCAGCAAGAGGCGCGTAAGCAATCAGCCCCAGCATTTT. It yields the protein CASKRRVSNQPQHF.

In its sample, this clonotype was seen a few times. The V gene is TRBV4-3, the J gene TRBJ2-2; D is uncertain. The germline V and J ends were trimmed by 2 bases and 4 bases, with 11 bases remaining between them. CDR3 size: 15 residues. CDR1 is LGHNA and CDR2 is YSLEER in the germline V gene. This CDR3 is CASSQLFSGTGELFF. For the CDR3, the DNA is TGCGCCAGCAGCCAATTGTTCTCGGGCACCGGGGAGCTGTTTTTT.

This clonotype was counted ten times or more. This chain joins TRBV6-5 and TRBJ1-2, with TRBD1 matching 8 bases. J was trimmed by 6 bases and V by 6 bases; bases with no gene match: 6. The V gene's germline CDR1 is MNHEY and CDR2 SVGAGI. The CDR3 loop spans 13 amino acids. This CDR3 reads CASRVTGEDGYTF. CDR3 in DNA: TGTGCCAGCAGAGTGACAGGGGAAGATGGCTACACCTTC.

The chain links TRBV9 to TRBJ1-2; D uncertain. The V gene lost 4 bases and the J gene lost 8 bases, with 15 bases spanning the gap. Germline CDR1 is SGDLS and CDR2 is YYNGEE. This CDR3 spans 13 amino acids. The CDR3 sequence is CASSSGLGYGYTF. The CDR3 coding sequence is TGTGCCAGCAGCAGCGGGTTGGGGTACGGCTACACCTTC. Using reference TRBV9 and TRBJ1-2 for the parts outside the CDR3, the full variable domain is DSGVTQTPKHLITATGQRVTLRCSPRSGDLSVYWYQQSLDQGLQFLIQYYNGEERAKGNILERFSAQQFPDLHSELNLSSLELGDSALYFCASSSGLGYGYTFGSGTRLTVV.

The gene calls are TRBV15 and TRBJ2-3; TRBD2 matches at 7 bases. V shed 0 bases and J 2 bases; nucleotides not matched to a gene: 8. This CDR3 comprises 17 residues. Germline loops: CDR1 LNHNV, CDR2 YYDKDF (reference sequence). The CDR3 DNA follows: TGTGCCACCAGCAGAGATTGGGCTAGCGGACTCACAGATACGCAGTATTTT. Translation gives CATSRDWASGLTDTQYF.

This clonotype occurred a few times. The chain links TRBV6-5 to TRBJ1-1; no definite D call. The CDR3 loop spans 13 amino acids. V was pared by 4 bases and J by 2 bases, with 8 bases between. Per the germline V gene, CDR1 is MNHEY and CDR2 is SVGAGI. CDR3 residues: CASSFRHNTEAFF. DNA for the CDR3: TGTGCCAGCAGTTTCCGACACAACACTGAAGCTTTCTTT.

This chain uses TRBV9 with TRBJ1-2, with D unclear. The CDR3 sequence is 18 residues long. Trimming took 0 bases from V and 3 from J, leaving 21 bases between them. Germline lookup yields CDR1 SGDLS and CDR2 YYNGEE. The CDR3 bases are TGTGCCAGCAGCGTAGGTAGGGCAACCAAGGACCACCACTATGGCTACACCTTC. It translates to CASSVGRATKDHHYGYTF.

CDR3 bases: TGTGCCAGCAGCTTAGCTGACAGGGGAGGGAATGAGCAGTTCTTC. Translated: CASSLADRGGNEQFF. This chain connects TRBV7-9 to TRBJ2-1; possibly TRBD1 for D (8 bases). This CDR3 has 15 residues. Germline loops: CDR1 SEHNR, CDR2 FQNEAQ (reference sequence). Trimming removed 0 bases from V and 7 bases from J, with 13 bases in between.

This rearrangement joins TRBV4-1 to TRBJ1-1; no definite D call. V lost 0 bases to trimming and J lost 3 bases, with 5 bases between them. This CDR3 is built from 13 residues. Germline-derived CDR1 and CDR2 are MGHRA and YSYEKL. CDR3 region: CASSQDSDTEAFF. Written as DNA, the CDR3 is TGCGCCAGCAGCCAAGATTCGGACACTGAAGCTTTCTTT.